Below, 10 T cell receptor beta chains from the same sample are listed, as sequenced in a study of cytomegalovirus exposure and HLA in healthy donors. The PCR was carried out with 60 Vbeta primers and 13 Jbeta primers. TCRdb keeps only in-frame clones here, not all; method: immunoSEQ multiplex PCR. The sample records roughly 190,000 clones, about 84% being singletons. Sequenced sample: PBMCs. All receptors derive from a man aged 45 to 65 in good health and CMV-seronegative.

This clone was seen a single time. An end of the junction does not agree with germline; a read error may underlie this. The chain uses TRBV7-9 and TRBJ2-5; D call uncertain. Germline CDR1 SEHNR, CDR2 FQNEAQ (reference sequence). The CDR3 is 15 residues long. CDR3 nucleotide sequence: TGTTCCAGCAGCCCTTATTGGGCAGCCCAAGAGACCCAGTACTTC. Its translation: CSSSPYWAAQETQYF. Together with reference TRBV7-9 and TRBJ2-5, the CDR3 gives the full variable domain: DTGVSQNPRHKITKRGQNVTFRCDPISEHNRLYWYRQTLGQGPEFLTYFQNEAQLEKSRLLSDRFSAERPKGSFSTLEIQRTEQGDSAMYLCSSSPYWAAQETQYFGPGTRLLVL.

The chain employs TRBV7-9 and TRBJ2-7; weak D call: TRBD1 (5 bases). Germline CDR1 and CDR2: SEHNR and FQNEAQ (reference sequence). This CDR3 is 14 amino acids long. Trimming removed 8 bases from V and 7 bases from J, with 21 bases in between. CDR3 region: CASSKDTALREQYF. As DNA, the CDR3 is TGTGCCAGCTCGAAGGACACAGCCTTACGGGAGCAGTACTTC.

The chain is built from TRBV5-1 and TRBJ2-3; 7 positions agree with TRBD2. The CDR3 has 15 amino acids. The trim removed 4 bases at V and 5 bases at J, leaving 10 bases unmatched. CDR1 is SGHRS, CDR2 YFSETQ, per germline. The CDR3 DNA follows: TGCGCCAGCAGCCTGGCGACTAGCCAGGGAGATACGCAGTATTTT. Translation gives CASSLATSQGDTQYF. Full variable domain (missing parts from reference TRBV5-1 and TRBJ2-3): KAGVTQTPRYLIKTRGQQVTLSCSPISGHRSVSWYQQTPGQGLQFLFEYFSETQRNKGNFPGRFSGRQFSNSRSEMNVSTLELGDSALYLCASSLATSQGDTQYFGPGTRLTVL.

The V call is TRBV29-1, the J call TRBJ1-2, with D maybe TRBD1 (6 bases). The germline V and J ends were trimmed by 7 bases and 8 bases, with 17 bases remaining between them. Germline assignment: CDR1 SQVTM and CDR2 ANQGSEA. This CDR3 region has 12 residues. The CDR3 region has the DNA TGCAGCGACGCACAGGGCAAGGGAGGCTACACCTTC. Its protein is CSDAQGKGGYTF.

The chain uses TRBV19 and TRBJ1-5; D gene unclear. The CDR3 is made up of 15 amino acids. The V end lost 1 base, the J end lost 1 base, and 8 bases lay between the germline ends. Germline loops: CDR1 LNHDA, CDR2 SQIVND (reference sequence). The CDR3 sequence: CASSIGQVSNQPQHF. In DNA, the CDR3 is TGTGCCAGTAGTATAGGGCAAGTGAGCAATCAGCCCCAGCATTTT.

Here the CDR3 DNA reads TGCACCAGCAGCCAAGATCGCCCCCAGGTCTACGAGCAGTACTTC. As protein: CTSSQDRPQVYEQYF. The chain links TRBV1 to TRBJ2-7; the D segment call TRBD1 is taken from the table without a DNA check. TRBV1 is a known pseudogene. The CDR3 length is 15 residues.

The V and J genes are TRBV11-2 and TRBJ2-2, with 11 bases matching TRBD1. Germline CDR1 and CDR2: SGHAT and FQNNGV. J gave up 7 bases and V 2 bases, and 6 bases lay outside the gene matches. The CDR3 sequence is 16 residues long. As DNA, the CDR3 is TGTGCCAGCAGCTTACCGGACAGGGGGCGCCTCGGGGAGCTGTTTTTT. Amino acid sequence: CASSLPDRGRLGELFF.

V gene TRBV7-6 combines with J gene TRBJ2-1; the match to TRBD1 covers 8 bases. The germline V gene encodes CDR1 SGHVS and CDR2 FNYEAQ. Germline trimming cut 5 bases from V and 3 bases from J; bases unmatched to any gene: 6. The CDR3 has 15 amino acids. The CDR3 DNA reads as TGTGCCAGCAGCCTCCTTGGACAGGGCTACAATGAGCAGTTCTTC. It yields the protein CASSLLGQGYNEQFF.

This rearrangement joins TRBV2 to TRBJ1-2, with 8 bases fitting TRBD1. V was pared by 6 bases and J by 4 bases, with 4 bases of the junction left unmatched. The CDR3 has 13 residues. Germline V gene data show CDR1 as SNHLY and CDR2 as FYNNEI. For the CDR3, the DNA is TGTGCCAGCAGCCGAGACAGGGGCTATGGCTACACCTTC. It yields the protein CASSRDRGYGYTF.

A few counts support this clone. The chain joins TRBV10-3 to TRBJ2-6; TRBD1 matches 7 bases. Germline V gene sequence: CDR1 ENHRY, CDR2 SYGVKD. The CDR3 has 16 amino acids. The CDR3 DNA reads as TGTGCTCATTCTGGGACAGCCGACTCTGGGGCCAACGTCCTGACTTTC. This encodes CAHSGTADSGANVLTF.